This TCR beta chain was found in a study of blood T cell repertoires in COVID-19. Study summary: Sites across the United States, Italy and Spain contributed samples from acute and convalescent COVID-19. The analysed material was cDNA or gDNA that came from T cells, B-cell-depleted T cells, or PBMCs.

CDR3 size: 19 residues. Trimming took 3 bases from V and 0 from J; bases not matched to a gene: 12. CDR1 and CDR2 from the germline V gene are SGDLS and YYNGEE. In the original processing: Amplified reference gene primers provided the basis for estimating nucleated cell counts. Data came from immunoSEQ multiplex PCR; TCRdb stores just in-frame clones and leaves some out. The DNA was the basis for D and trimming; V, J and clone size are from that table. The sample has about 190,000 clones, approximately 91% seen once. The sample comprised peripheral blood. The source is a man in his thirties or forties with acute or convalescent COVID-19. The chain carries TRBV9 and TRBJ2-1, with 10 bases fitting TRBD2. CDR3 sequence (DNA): TGTGCCAGCAGCGCCATTGGGGGACTAGCGTCAAGCTCCTACAATGAGCAGTTCTTC. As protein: CASSAIGGLASSSYNEQFF.